This TCR beta chain emerged from a study of blood T cell repertoires in COVID-19. Looking at the study overall: Samples of COVID-19 (acute and convalescent) were obtained from the United States, Italy and Spain. PBMCs, B-cell-depleted T cells, or T cells were the source of the cDNA or gDNA that made up the material.

There are 15 residues in the CDR3. Germline trimming cut 4 bases from V and 5 bases from J; bases unmatched to any gene: 8. CDR1 is KGHSH, CDR2 LQKENI, per germline. Original methodology: The authors estimated nucleated cell counts from reference gene primer amplification. The method was immunoSEQ multiplex PCR; TCRdb's version includes in-frame clones alone and lacks a portion of them. The V and J calls and the clone size are those of that table, but D and trimming were determined from the DNA. The sample lists 20,000 to 25,000 clones, approximately 84% occurring once. This clonotype was obtained from a man aged 40-50 years with acute or convalescent COVID-19. The chain employs TRBV18 and TRBJ2-7; 10 bases line up with TRBD2. The sample was peripheral blood. CDR3 in amino acids: CASSLLAGVVNEQYF. The DNA of the CDR3 is TGTGCCAGCTCACTCCTAGCGGGGGTCGTCAACGAGCAGTACTTC.